Each of the 30 T cell receptor beta chains below was sequenced from the same sample in a study of T-cell reconstitution after alpha-beta-depleted transplantation in children. Unique molecular identifiers featured in how the TCRbeta library was prepared. Each CDR3 protein is one row after TCRdb ran MiXCR on the PCR reads. The sample has approximately 980,000 distinct CDR3 sequences, less than 30% seen once. The material was PBMCs, mostly from graft donor cells, obtained 360 days after TCRalphabeta/CD19-depleted stem cell transplant. The source is a boy younger than two who had a stem cell transplant for SCID, so the T cells may come from the graft donor.

This clonotype was found a few times. This chain links TRBV5-1 with TRBJ1-1; D possibly corresponds to TRBD1 (5 bases). The CDR3 spans 14 residues. Trimming cost V 4 bases and J 1 base, with 11 bases left between them. The V gene's germline CDR1 is SGHRS and CDR2 YFSETQ. The CDR3 sequence is CASSRTSQNTEAFF. For the CDR3, the DNA is TGCGCCAGCAGCCGGACATCTCAGAACACTGAAGCTTTCTTT.

This clonotype has ten or more counts. The rearrangement links TRBV10-3 to TRBJ1-1; TRBD1 might be the D (6 bases). This CDR3 contains 16 residues. Germline CDR1 is ENHRY and CDR2 is SYGVKD. The V and J ends lost 5 bases and 0 bases respectively, with 16 bases between them. The CDR3 region has the DNA TGTGCCATCAGTAGGGACATAGCGGGGATGAACACTGAAGCTTTCTTT. Translating it yields CAISRDIAGMNTEAFF.

This chain joins TRBV6-5 and TRBJ2-7, with D possibly being TRBD1 (5 bases). The V end was cut by 2 bases, the J end by 13 bases, with 15 bases between. The CDR3 has 12 amino acids. Germline V lookup: CDR1 MNHEY, CDR2 SVGAGI. The CDR3 sequence is CASSYSQGKPYF. Here the CDR3 DNA reads TGTGCCAGCAGTTACAGTCAGGGCAAACCATACTTC.

This chain joins TRBV28 and TRBJ2-3; 10 bases fit TRBD2. Trimming removed 6 bases from V and 9 bases from J; junction bases left unmatched: 9. CDR1 is MDHEN, CDR2 SYDVKM, per germline. This CDR3 region has 14 residues. The CDR3 here is CASSELAGHRTQYF. The CDR3 DNA sequence: TGTGCCAGCAGCGAACTAGCGGGGCACCGAACGCAGTATTTT.

The V gene is TRBV5-1, the J gene TRBJ1-3, with D uncertain. V was trimmed by 4 bases and J by 0 bases, leaving 29 bases between them. The CDR3 has 21 residues. Germline CDR1 SGHRS, CDR2 YFSETQ. CDR3 bases: TGCGCCAGCAGCCTACGAGCGGCACCACATACGGCCGGGGACTCTGGAAACACCATATATTTT. Its protein is CASSLRAAPHTAGDSGNTIYF.

Only a few counts were recorded for this clonotype. The chain combines TRBV29-1 with TRBJ2-5; D is uncertain. CDR1 is SQVTM, CDR2 ANQGSEA, per germline. Between the trimmed V and J ends, which lost 6 bases and 3 bases, there was a span of 17 bases. The CDR3 contains 14 residues. The CDR3 is CSVQPKWREETQYF. The CDR3 coding sequence is TGCAGCGTCCAGCCCAAATGGAGAGAAGAGACCCAGTACTTC.

This clonotype was picked up many times. V is TRBV11-2 and J is TRBJ1-6, with D possibly TRBD1 on 5 matching bases. CDR3 length: 15 residues. V was shortened by 1 base and J by 3 bases, with 7 bases between the two germline ends. Germline CDR1 and CDR2: SGHAT and FQNNGV. This chain's CDR3 is CASSLVTGYNSPLHF. CDR3 in DNA: TGTGCCAGCAGCTTAGTTACAGGCTATAATTCACCCCTCCACTTT.

The chain is built from TRBV6-6 and TRBJ1-4, with TRBD1 matching over 8 bases. This CDR3 contains 13 residues. With 5 bases clipped from V and 7 bases from J, the junction kept 3 bases outside the gene matches. The germline V gene encodes CDR1 MNHNY and CDR2 SVGAGI (reference sequence). The CDR3 spells CASSGQGAEKLFF. The CDR3 bases are TGTGCCAGCAGTGGACAGGGTGCTGAAAAACTGTTTTTT.

The chain couples TRBV12-3 or TRBV12-4 to TRBJ2-1; D not certain. The CDR3 consists of 11 residues. V was shortened by 6 bases and J by 8 bases, with 8 bases between the two germline ends. CDR3 loop: CASRPDDEQFF. CDR3 coding DNA: TGTGCCAGCAGGCCGGACGATGAGCAGTTCTTC.

This clonotype was detected a few times. The CDR3 nucleotides are TGTGCCAGCAGTTTTGGGAAGGGATACGGCTACACCTTC. Residues: CASSFGKGYGYTF. The rearrangement uses TRBV12-3 or TRBV12-4 and TRBJ1-2; D call uncertain. The CDR3 covers 13 residues. Trimming removed 3 bases from V and 8 bases from J, with 13 bases in between.

The chain joins TRBV4-2 to TRBJ1-2; D is uncertain. CDR3 size: 13 residues. The V end was cut by 0 bases, the J end by 3 bases, with 5 bases between. Looked up from germline, CDR1 is LGHNA and CDR2 is YNFKEQ. CDR3 bases: TGTGCCAGCAGCCAAGATACAGACTATGGCTACACCTTC. Translating it yields CASSQDTDYGYTF.

V usage is TRBV18 and J usage is TRBJ2-7; possibly TRBD2 for D (7 bases). The germline V gene has CDR1 KGHSH and CDR2 LQKENI. V gave up 1 base and J gave up 6 bases, with 13 bases separating them. The CDR3 has 14 amino acids. The DNA of the CDR3 is TGTGCCAGCTCACCACGCGGCGGGGGCAGCGAGCAGTACTTC. The encoded protein is CASSPRGGGSEQYF.

The table lists this clonotype with a few counts. The rearrangement links TRBV12-3 or TRBV12-4 to TRBJ2-5; TRBD2 matches 11 bases. The CDR3 loop spans 15 amino acids. The ends lost 6 bases at V and 5 bases at J; junction bases unmatched: 8. The DNA of the CDR3 is TGTGCCAGCAGCTTATTTAGCGGGGGGGGTGAGACCCAGTACTTC. It codes for CASSLFSGGGETQYF.

The chain uses TRBV12-3 or TRBV12-4 and TRBJ1-1; 9 bases match TRBD1. The CDR3 is made up of 13 amino acids. The J segment lost 7 bases and the V segment lost 7 bases, leaving 7 bases of the junction unmatched. The CDR3, as DNA: TGTGCCAGCACTACAGGGGGCGCGAGTGAAGCTTTCTTT. This encodes CASTTGGASEAFF.

This clonotype was counted once. The chain has TRBV7-6 and TRBJ2-7; maybe TRBD1 (5 bases). The germline CDR1 and CDR2 sequences are SGHVS and FNYEAQ. The CDR3 extends over 14 amino acids. Trimming took off 5 bases at V and 4 bases at J, with 15 bases between the two ends. The CDR3 sequence is CASSPQVNRYEQYF. The CDR3 bases are TGTGCCAGCAGCCCACAGGTTAATAGGTACGAGCAGTACTTC.

The chain joins TRBV5-8 to TRBJ2-5; 7 nucleotides align to TRBD1. The V gene end was trimmed by 10 bases and the J gene end by 2 bases; junction bases not matched to a gene: 17. The germline gives CDR1 SGHTS, CDR2 YDEGEE. CDR3 length equals 16 residues. CDR3 sequence reads: CAGNTWGQRTQETQYF. DNA for the CDR3: TGTGCCGGCAACACTTGGGGACAGCGAACTCAAGAGACCCAGTACTTC.

This clonotype has only a few counts. The chain recombines TRBV29-1 with TRBJ1-1; D unclear. The CDR3 runs to 12 residues. The V gene's germline CDR1 is SQVTM and CDR2 ANQGSEA. V was trimmed by 4 bases and J by 5 bases, leaving 11 bases between them. The CDR3 DNA follows: TGCAGCGTTGGCGGGAGCCTGACTGAAGCTTTCTTT. Translated, it gives CSVGGSLTEAFF.

Only a few counts were recorded for this clonotype. The rearrangement links TRBV29-1 to TRBJ2-3, with a possible D match to TRBD2 (6 bases). This CDR3 comprises 13 residues. Trimming pared 6 bases from V and 2 bases from J, leaving 12 bases between. Germline CDR1 SQVTM, CDR2 ANQGSEA. CDR3 DNA sequence: TGCAGCGTGGCCGGGAGAACCACAGATACGCAGTATTTT. Protein sequence: CSVAGRTTDTQYF.

The chain recombines TRBV7-2 with TRBJ2-7, with D possibly called TRBD1 or TRBD2 (6 bases each). Germline CDR1 is SGHTA and CDR2 is FQGNSA. With 2 bases removed from V and 5 bases from J, the gap between germline ends came to 13 bases. CDR3 size: 14 residues. CDR3 nucleotide sequence: TGTGCCAGCAGCTTATTAGAGGGGGGCCACGAGCAGTACTTC. It translates to CASSLLEGGHEQYF.

The chain uses TRBV20-1 and TRBJ2-7; D gene ambiguous. The germline V and J ends were trimmed by 1 base and 3 bases, with 13 bases remaining between them. Germline assignment: CDR1 DFQATT and CDR2 SNEGSKA (reference sequence). This CDR3 comprises 14 residues. CDR3 sequence reads: CSARAPRGIYEQYF. CDR3 coding DNA: TGCAGTGCTAGAGCCCCCCGAGGTATCTACGAGCAGTACTTC.

The sample holds a few counts of this clonotype. The chain carries TRBV20-1 and TRBJ1-6, with a weak D call TRBD1 (6 bases). The CDR3 runs 14 residues. The V gene's germline CDR1 is DFQATT and CDR2 SNEGSKA (reference sequence). V was trimmed by 1 base and J by 4 bases, leaving 8 bases between them. The CDR3 bases are TGCAGTGCTAGAGCAAGGGGGTATAATTCACCCCTCCACTTT. Amino acids: CSARARGYNSPLHF.

The genes are TRBV12-3 or TRBV12-4 and TRBJ2-5, with 14 bases identical to TRBD2. The V gene end was trimmed by 5 bases and the J gene end by 1 base; junction bases not matched to a gene: 9. CDR3 length: 18 residues. As DNA, the CDR3 is TGTGCCAGCAGTCCTGGACTAGCGGGGGGATCGTTCCAAGAGACCCAGTACTTC. Translating gives CASSPGLAGGSFQETQYF.

The chain couples TRBV12-3 or TRBV12-4 to TRBJ1-1, with D possibly being TRBD1 (5 bases). V shed 1 base and J shed 2 bases, with 14 bases lying between them. The CDR3 contains 16 residues. CDR3 sequence reads: CASSLEGRAENTEAFF. Here the CDR3 DNA reads TGTGCCAGCAGTTTAGAGGGGCGCGCGGAAAACACTGAAGCTTTCTTT.

V and J are TRBV5-5 and TRBJ1-1; no clear D. V lost 1 base and J lost 10, with 14 bases in between. This CDR3 spans 13 amino acids. Germline CDR1 SGHKS, CDR2 YYEKEE (reference sequence). In nucleotides, the CDR3 is TGTGCCAGCAGCTTGAGTTCCCGTAAACCAGCTTTCTTT. It specifies CASSLSSRKPAFF.

To note about this clonotype: One end of the junction does not line up with germline, which may come from a read error. The rearrangement uses TRBV12-3 or TRBV12-4 and TRBJ1-5; D remains ambiguous. This CDR3 spans 15 amino acids. Here the CDR3 DNA reads TGTGCCTGCAGTTTAACGCAGGCGGGGATTGGGCCCCAGCATTTT. It codes for CACSLTQAGIGPQHF.

Concerning this clonotype itself: The junction and the germline gene differ at one end; a read error may be behind it. V usage is TRBV7-2 and J usage is TRBJ1-5; 7 positions match TRBD1. Germline V gene lookup returns CDR1 SGHTA and CDR2 FQGNSA. The CDR3 has 18 residues. This CDR3 reads CASSSAGTALHSNRPQHF. The CDR3 DNA follows: TGTGCCAGCAGCTCAGCAGGGACAGCACTTCATAGCAATCGGCCCCAGCATTTT. The full variable domain, with the rest looked up from reference TRBV7-2 and TRBJ1-5, is GAGVSQSPSNKVTEKGKDVELRCDPISGHTALYWYRQSLGQGLEFLIYFQGNSAPDKSGLPSDRFSAERTGGSVSTLTIQRTQQEDSAVYLCASSSAGTALHSNRPQHFGDGTRLSIL.

The sample holds a few counts of this clonotype. The chain carries TRBV20-1 and TRBJ1-5, with D possibly TRBD1 on 5 matching bases. The CDR3 loop spans 14 amino acids. V lost 6 bases to trimming and J lost 4 bases, with 16 bases between them. Germline CDR1 reads DFQATT; CDR2 reads SNEGSKA (reference sequence). DNA of the CDR3: TGCAGTGCCTCAAAGGTGGGGGGTAATCAGCCCCAGCATTTT. It specifies CSASKVGGNQPQHF.

This clonotype was seen just once. The chain's CDR3 is CASSLDMGVSYEQYF. The CDR3 DNA reads as TGTGCCAGCAGCTTAGATATGGGGGTCTCCTACGAGCAGTACTTC. This chain uses TRBV11-2 with TRBJ2-7; D might be TRBD1 or TRBD2, each matching 5 bases. CDR1 is SGHAT, CDR2 FQNNGV, per germline. The ends were cut back, 0 bases at V and 0 bases at J, with 9 bases in the middle. The length of the CDR3 is 15 residues.

This clonotype has only one observation. The chain recombines TRBV6-2 or TRBV6-3 with TRBJ2-1, with TRBD1 matching over 10 bases. The CDR3 contains 15 residues. Germline V gene sequence: CDR1 MNHEY, CDR2 SVGEGT. The V gene end was trimmed by 5 bases and the J gene end by 4 bases; junction bases not matched to a gene: 5. CDR3: CASSATGGAYNEQFF. DNA of the CDR3: TGTGCCAGCAGTGCGACAGGGGGCGCTTACAATGAGCAGTTCTTC.

This clonotype showed up just a few times. The chain employs TRBV7-2 and TRBJ2-3; 10 positions match TRBD2. J lost 6 bases, V lost 2 bases, and 2 bases had no gene match. Per germline, CDR1 SGHTA and CDR2 FQGNSA. The CDR3 covers 14 residues. The CDR3 DNA follows: TGTGCCAGCAGCTTATTTAGCGGGGGGGATACGCAGTATTTT. Amino acids: CASSLFSGGDTQYF.